This T cell receptor beta chain was captured by sequencing in a study of blood T cell repertoires in COVID-19. For the study at large: Sites in the United States, Italy and Spain provided acute and convalescent COVID-19 samples.

The Seattle patients joined while their infection was active and were tracked longitudinally afterward. As handled by the study authors: Amplification with reference gene primers provided the estimates of nucleated cell counts. Generated by immunoSEQ multiplex PCR, the TCRdb table keeps only in-frame clones and is missing some. V, J and clone size were drawn from that table, and D and trimming were deduced from the DNA. The sample contains under 250,000 clones, around 88% of which appear only once. The V and J ends lost 6 bases and 4 bases, in that order; junction bases with no gene match: 11. CDR1 MDHEN and CDR2 SYDVKM come from the germline V gene. The CDR3 loop spans 16 amino acids.

The rearrangement joins TRBV28 to TRBJ2-2; TRBD2 aligns across 7 bases. The source material was peripheral blood. The clonotype comes from a woman younger than 45 with COVID-19, enrolled during active disease. CDR3 protein: CASSPPRGRVTGELFF. CDR3 DNA: TGTGCCAGCAGCCCTCCCAGAGGGAGGGTCACCGGGGAGCTGTTTTTT.